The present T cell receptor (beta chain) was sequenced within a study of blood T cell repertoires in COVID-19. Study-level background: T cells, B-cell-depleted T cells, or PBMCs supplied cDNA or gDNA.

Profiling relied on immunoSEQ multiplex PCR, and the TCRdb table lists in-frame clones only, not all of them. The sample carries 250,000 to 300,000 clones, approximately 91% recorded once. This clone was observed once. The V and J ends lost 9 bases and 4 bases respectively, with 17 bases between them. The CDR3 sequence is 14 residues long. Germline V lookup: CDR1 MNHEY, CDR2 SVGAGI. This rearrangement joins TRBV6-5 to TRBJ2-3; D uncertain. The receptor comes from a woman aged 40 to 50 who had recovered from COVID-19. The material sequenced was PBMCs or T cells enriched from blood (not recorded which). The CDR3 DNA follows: TGTGCCAGTCAGACCCAGGCGTCGGCAGATACGCAGTATTTT. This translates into CASQTQASADTQYF.